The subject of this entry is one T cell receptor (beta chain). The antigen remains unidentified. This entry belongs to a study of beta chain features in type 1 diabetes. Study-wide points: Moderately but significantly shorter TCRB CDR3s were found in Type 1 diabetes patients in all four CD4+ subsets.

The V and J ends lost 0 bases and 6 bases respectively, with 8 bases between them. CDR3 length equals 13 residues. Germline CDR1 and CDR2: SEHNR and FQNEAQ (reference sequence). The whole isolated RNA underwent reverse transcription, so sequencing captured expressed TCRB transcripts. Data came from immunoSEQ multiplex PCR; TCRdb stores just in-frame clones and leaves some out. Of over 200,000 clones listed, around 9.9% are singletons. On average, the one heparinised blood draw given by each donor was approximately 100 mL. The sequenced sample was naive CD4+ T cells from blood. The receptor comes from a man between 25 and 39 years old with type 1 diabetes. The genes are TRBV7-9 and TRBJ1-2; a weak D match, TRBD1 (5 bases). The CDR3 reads CASSLAGEDGYTF. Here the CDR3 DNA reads TGTGCCAGCAGCTTAGCGGGGGAGGATGGCTACACCTTC.